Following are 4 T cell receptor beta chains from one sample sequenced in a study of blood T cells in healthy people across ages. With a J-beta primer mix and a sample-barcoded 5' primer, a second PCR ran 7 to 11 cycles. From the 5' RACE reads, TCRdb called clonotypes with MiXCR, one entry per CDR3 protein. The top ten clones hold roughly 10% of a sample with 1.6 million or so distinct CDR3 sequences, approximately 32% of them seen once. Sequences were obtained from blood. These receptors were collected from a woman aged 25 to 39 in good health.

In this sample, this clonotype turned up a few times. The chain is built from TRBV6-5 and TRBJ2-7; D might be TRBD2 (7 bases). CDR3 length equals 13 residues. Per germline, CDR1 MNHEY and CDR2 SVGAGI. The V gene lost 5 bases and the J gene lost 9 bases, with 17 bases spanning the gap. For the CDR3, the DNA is TGTGCCAGCAGTCAAGGGGGGGCGCGGACGCAGTACTTC. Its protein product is CASSQGGARTQYF.

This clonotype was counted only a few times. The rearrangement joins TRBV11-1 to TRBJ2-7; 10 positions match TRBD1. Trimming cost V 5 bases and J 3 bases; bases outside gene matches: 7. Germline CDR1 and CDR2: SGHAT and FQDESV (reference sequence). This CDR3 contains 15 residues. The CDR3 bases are TGTGCCAGCAGCCCCCGGGACAGGGGAATCTACGAGCAGTACTTC. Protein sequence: CASSPRDRGIYEQYF.

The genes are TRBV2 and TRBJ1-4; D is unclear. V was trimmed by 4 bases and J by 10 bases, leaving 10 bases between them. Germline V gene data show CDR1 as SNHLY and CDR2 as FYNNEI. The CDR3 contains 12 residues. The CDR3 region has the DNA TGTGCCAGCAGTGTCGACACTGGAAAACTGTTTTTT. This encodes CASSVDTGKLFF. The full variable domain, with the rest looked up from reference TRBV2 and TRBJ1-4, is EPEVTQTPSHQVTQMGQEVILRCVPISNHLYFYWYRQILGQKVEFLVSFYNNEISEKSEIFDDQFSVERPDGSNFTLKIRSTKLEDSAMYFCASSVDTGKLFFGSGTQLSVL.

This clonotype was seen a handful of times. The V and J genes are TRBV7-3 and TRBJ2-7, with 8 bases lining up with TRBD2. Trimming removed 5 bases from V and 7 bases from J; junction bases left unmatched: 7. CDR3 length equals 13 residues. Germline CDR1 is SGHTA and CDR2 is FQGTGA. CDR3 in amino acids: CASSPVSGGEQYF. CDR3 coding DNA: TGTGCCAGCAGCCCAGTAAGCGGGGGAGAGCAGTACTTC. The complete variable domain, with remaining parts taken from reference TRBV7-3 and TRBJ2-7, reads GAGVSQTPSNKVTEKGKYVELRCDPISGHTALYWYRQSLGQGPEFLIYFQGTGAADDSGLPNDRFFAVRPEGSVSTLKIQRTERGDSAVYLCASSPVSGGEQYFGPGTRLTVT.